This T cell receptor beta chain comes out of a study of shared clonotypes between healthy human individuals. Overall study: In total, the donors were a couple of women and three men aged 18 to 49.

For genomic DNA, unsorted samples relied on some 100 million PBMCs. Splitting of each subset's genomic DNA was done evenly across several immunoSEQ plates. Original processing methods: Because ImmunoSEQ provided only junction sequences with no quality scores, the filtering differed. Libraries were prepared by immunoSEQ multiplex PCR; TCRdb keeps only in-frame clonotypes and omits some of them. V, J and clone size reflect that table, while D and trimming were determined from the DNA. The data contain roughly 480,000 clones, 70% to 85% of them singletons. The CDR3 contains 19 residues. The germline V gene has CDR1 LNHDA and CDR2 SQIVND (reference sequence). V was pared by 5 bases and J by 7 bases, with 30 bases between.

The gene calls are TRBV19 and TRBJ1-5, with a possible D match to TRBD1 (5 bases). The TCR was taken from a woman aged 40 to 55 in good health. Some clones in this sample may be carry-over from other donors' samples. The sequenced sample consisted of PBMCs. The CDR3 here is CASSYKTEGRGFLGQPQHF. CDR3 nucleotide sequence: TGTGCCAGTAGTTACAAGACGGAAGGTCGGGGGTTCCTAGGCCAGCCCCAGCATTTT.